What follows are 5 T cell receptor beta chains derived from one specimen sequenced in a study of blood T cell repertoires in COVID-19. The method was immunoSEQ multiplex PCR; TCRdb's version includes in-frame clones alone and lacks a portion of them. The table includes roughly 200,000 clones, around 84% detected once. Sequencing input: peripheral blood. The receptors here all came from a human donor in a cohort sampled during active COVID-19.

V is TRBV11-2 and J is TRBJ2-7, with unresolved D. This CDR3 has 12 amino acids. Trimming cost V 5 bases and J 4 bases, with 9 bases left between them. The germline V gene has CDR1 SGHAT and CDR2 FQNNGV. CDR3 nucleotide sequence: TGTGCCAGCAGCCTGCAGAGGTACGAGCAGTACTTC. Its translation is CASSLQRYEQYF.

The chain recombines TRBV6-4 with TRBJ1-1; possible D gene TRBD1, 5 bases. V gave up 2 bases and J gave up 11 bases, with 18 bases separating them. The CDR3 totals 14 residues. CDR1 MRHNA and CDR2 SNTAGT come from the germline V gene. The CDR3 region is CASSDPGPCPGAFF. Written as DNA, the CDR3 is TGTGCCAGCAGTGACCCAGGGCCCTGCCCTGGGGCTTTCTTT.

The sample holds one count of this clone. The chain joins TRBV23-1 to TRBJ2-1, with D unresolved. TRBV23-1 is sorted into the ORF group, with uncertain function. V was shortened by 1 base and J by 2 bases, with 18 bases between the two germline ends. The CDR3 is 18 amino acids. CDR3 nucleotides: TGCGCCAGCAGTCAATTCATGCCGCTCGCGAACCCCTACAATGAGCAGTTCTTC. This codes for CASSQFMPLANPYNEQFF.

CDR3 sequence: CASSEYGTGVTEAFF. The DNA for the CDR3 is TGTGCCAGCAGTGAATATGGGACAGGGGTCACTGAAGCTTTCTTT. This chain connects TRBV25-1 to TRBJ1-1, with 10 bases matching TRBD1. The germline CDR1 and CDR2 sequences are MGHDK and SYGVNS. CDR3 length: 15 residues. J lost 4 bases, V lost 0 bases, and 2 bases had no gene match.

The CDR3, as DNA: TGTGCCAGCAGCTTCCGCGGGATCAGCCCAGATACGCAGTATTTT. Translated, it gives CASSFRGISPDTQYF. V usage is TRBV11-2 and J usage is TRBJ2-3, with D possibly TRBD2 on 6 matching bases. This CDR3 is 15 amino acids long. Germline V gene data show CDR1 as SGHAT and CDR2 as FQNNGV. V shed 3 bases and J shed 4 bases, with 14 bases lying between them.